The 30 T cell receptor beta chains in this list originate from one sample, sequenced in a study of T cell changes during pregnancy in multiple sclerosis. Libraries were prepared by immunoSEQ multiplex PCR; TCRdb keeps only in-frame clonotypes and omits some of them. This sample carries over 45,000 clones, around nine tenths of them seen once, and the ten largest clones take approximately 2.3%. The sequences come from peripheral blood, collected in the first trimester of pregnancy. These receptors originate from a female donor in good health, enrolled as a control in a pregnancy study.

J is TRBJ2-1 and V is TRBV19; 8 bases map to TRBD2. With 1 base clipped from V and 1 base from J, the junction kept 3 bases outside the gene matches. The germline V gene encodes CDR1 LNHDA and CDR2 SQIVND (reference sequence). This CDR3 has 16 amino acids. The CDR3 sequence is CASSIVGTSSYNEQFF. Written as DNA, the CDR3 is TGTGCCAGTAGTATAGTGGGGACTAGTTCCTACAATGAGCAGTTCTTC.

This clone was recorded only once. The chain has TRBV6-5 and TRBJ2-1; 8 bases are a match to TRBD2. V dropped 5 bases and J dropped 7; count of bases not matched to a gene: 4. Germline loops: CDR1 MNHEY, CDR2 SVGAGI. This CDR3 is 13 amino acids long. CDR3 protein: CASSPSGGNEQFF. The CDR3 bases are TGTGCCAGCAGTCCCAGCGGGGGAAATGAGCAGTTCTTC.

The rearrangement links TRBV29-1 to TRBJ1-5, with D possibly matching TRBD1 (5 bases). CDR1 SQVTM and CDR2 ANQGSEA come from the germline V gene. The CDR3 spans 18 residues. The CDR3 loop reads CTWFGGARADHSNQPQHF. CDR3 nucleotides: TGCACCTGGTTTGGTGGGGCCAGGGCCGATCATAGCAATCAGCCCCAGCATTTT.

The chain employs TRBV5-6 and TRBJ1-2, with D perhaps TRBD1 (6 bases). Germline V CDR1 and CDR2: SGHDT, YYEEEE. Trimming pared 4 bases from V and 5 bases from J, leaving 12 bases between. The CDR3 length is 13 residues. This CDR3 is CASSIDRTYGYTF. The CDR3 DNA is TGTGCCAGCAGCATAGACAGGACTTATGGCTACACCTTC.

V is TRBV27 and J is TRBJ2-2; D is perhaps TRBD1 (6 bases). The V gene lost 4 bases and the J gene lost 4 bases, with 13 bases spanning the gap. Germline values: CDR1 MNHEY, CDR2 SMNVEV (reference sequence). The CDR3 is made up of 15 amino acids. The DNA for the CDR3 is TGTGCCAGCAGTTCTTGGGGGCGGTCCACCGGGGAGCTGTTTTTT. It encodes CASSSWGRSTGELFF.

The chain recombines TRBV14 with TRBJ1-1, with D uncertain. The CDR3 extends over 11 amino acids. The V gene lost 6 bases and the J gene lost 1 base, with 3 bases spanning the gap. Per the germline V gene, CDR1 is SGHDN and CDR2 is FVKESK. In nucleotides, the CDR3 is TGTGCCAGCAGTAAGAACACTGAAGCTTTCTTT. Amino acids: CASSKNTEAFF. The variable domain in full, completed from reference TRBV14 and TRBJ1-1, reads EAGVTQFPSHSVIEKGQTVTLRCDPISGHDNLYWYRRVMGKEIKFLLHFVKESKQDESGMPNNRFLAERTGGTYSTLKVQPAELEDSGVYFCASSKNTEAFFGQGTRLTVV.

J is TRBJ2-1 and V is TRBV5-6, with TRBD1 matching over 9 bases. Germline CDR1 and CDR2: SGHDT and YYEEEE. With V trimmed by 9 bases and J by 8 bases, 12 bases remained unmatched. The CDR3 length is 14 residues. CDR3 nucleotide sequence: TGTGCCACTGGGGGCACAGGGGGCAAGGATGAGCAGTTCTTC. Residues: CATGGTGGKDEQFF.

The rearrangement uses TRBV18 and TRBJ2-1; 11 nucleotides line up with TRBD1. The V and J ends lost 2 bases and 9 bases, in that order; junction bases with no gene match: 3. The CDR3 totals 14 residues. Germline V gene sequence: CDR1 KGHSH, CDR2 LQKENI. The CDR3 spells CASSPGQGAGEQFF. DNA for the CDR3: TGTGCCAGCTCACCAGGACAGGGGGCAGGTGAGCAGTTCTTC.

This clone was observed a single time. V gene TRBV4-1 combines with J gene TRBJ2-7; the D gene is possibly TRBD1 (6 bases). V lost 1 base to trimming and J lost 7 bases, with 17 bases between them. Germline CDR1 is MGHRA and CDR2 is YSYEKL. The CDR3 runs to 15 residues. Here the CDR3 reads CASSQAGAPFGEQYF. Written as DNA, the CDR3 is TGCGCCAGCAGCCAAGCAGGGGCTCCCTTCGGTGAGCAGTACTTC.

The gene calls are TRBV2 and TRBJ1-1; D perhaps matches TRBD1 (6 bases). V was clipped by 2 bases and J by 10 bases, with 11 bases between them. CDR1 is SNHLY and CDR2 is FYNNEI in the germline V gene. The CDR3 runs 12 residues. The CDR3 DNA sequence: TGTGCCAGCAGTGAAAAACGCAGGGGAGCTTTCTTT. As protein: CASSEKRRGAFF. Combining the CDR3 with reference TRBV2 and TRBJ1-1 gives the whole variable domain EPEVTQTPSHQVTQMGQEVILRCVPISNHLYFYWYRQILGQKVEFLVSFYNNEISEKSEIFDDQFSVERPDGSNFTLKIRSTKLEDSAMYFCASSEKRRGAFFGQGTRLTVV.

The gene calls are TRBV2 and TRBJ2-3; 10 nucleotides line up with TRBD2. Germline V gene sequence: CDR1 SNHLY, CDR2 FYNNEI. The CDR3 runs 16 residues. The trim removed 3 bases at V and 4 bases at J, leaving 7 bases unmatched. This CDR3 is CASSDVASGGADTQYF. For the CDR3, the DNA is TGTGCCAGCAGTGACGTCGCTAGCGGGGGCGCAGATACGCAGTATTTT. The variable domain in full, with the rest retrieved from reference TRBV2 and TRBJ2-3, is EPEVTQTPSHQVTQMGQEVILRCVPISNHLYFYWYRQILGQKVEFLVSFYNNEISEKSEIFDDQFSVERPDGSNFTLKIRSTKLEDSAMYFCASSDVASGGADTQYFGPGTRLTVL.

DNA for the CDR3: TGTGCCAGTAGTATAATGAGCGCACTGTCTCACGAGCAGTACTTC. Its protein product is CASSIMSALSHEQYF. The rearrangement links TRBV19 to TRBJ2-7; D is uncertain. The CDR3 is made up of 15 amino acids. The V and J ends lost 2 bases and 5 bases respectively, with 16 bases between them. The germline V gene encodes CDR1 LNHDA and CDR2 SQIVND (reference sequence).

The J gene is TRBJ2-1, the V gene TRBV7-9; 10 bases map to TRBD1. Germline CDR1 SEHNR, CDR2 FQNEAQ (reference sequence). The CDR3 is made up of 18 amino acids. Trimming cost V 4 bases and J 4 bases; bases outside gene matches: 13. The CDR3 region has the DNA TGTGCCAGCAGCTCGTCGGGATTCGGGACAGGGGAATACAATGAGCAGTTCTTC. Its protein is CASSSSGFGTGEYNEQFF.

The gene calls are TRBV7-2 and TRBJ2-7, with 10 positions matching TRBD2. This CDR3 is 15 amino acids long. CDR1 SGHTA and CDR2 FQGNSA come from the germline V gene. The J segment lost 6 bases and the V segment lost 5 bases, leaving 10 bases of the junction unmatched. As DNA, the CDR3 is TGTGCCAGCAGCCTAACTAGCGGGAAGCTCGGCGAGCAGTACTTC. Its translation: CASSLTSGKLGEQYF.

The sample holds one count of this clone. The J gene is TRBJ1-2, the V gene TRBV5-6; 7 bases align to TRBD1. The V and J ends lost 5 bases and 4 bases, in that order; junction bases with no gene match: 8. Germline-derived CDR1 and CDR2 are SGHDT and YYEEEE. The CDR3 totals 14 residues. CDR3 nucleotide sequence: TGTGCCAGCAGGGGCAGGGGGTACGTCTATGGCTACACCTTC. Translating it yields CASRGRGYVYGYTF.

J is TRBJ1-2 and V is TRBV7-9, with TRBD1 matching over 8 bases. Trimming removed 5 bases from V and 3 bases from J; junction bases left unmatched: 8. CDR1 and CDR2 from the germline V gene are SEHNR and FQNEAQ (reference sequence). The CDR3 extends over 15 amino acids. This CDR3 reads CASSQPGQDHYGYTF. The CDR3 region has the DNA TGTGCCAGCAGCCAGCCGGGACAGGACCACTATGGCTACACCTTC.

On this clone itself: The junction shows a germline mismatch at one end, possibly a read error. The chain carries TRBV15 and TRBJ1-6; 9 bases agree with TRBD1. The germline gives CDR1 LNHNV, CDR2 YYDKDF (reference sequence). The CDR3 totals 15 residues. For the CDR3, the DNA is TGTGCCACCAGCGGAGAACAGGGGGCTAATTCACCCCTCCACTTT. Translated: CATSGEQGANSPLHF.

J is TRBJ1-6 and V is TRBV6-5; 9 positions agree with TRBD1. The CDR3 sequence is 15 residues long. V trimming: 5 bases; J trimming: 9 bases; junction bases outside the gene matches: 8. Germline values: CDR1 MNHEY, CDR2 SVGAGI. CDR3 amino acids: CASSGPGQGTSPLHF. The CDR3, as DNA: TGTGCCAGCAGTGGACCGGGACAGGGAACTTCACCCCTCCACTTT.

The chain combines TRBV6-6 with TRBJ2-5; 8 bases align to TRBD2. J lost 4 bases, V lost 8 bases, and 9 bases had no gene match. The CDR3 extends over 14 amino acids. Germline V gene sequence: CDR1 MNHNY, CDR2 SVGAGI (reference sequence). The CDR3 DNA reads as TGTGCCAGCTCACCGGGACTAGTAAGAGAGACCCAGTACTTC. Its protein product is CASSPGLVRETQYF.

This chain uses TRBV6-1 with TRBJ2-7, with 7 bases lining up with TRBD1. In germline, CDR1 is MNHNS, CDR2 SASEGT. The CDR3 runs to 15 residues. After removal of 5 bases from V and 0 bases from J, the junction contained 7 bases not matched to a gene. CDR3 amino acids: CASSKRRDSSYEQYF. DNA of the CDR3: TGTGCCAGCAGTAAGCGACGGGACAGCTCCTACGAGCAGTACTTC.

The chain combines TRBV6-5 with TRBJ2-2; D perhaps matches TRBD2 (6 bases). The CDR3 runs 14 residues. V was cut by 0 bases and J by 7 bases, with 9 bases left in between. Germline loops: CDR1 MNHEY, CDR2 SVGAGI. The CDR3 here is CASSYSGEVGELFF. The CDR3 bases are TGTGCCAGCAGTTACTCGGGGGAGGTCGGGGAGCTGTTTTTT.

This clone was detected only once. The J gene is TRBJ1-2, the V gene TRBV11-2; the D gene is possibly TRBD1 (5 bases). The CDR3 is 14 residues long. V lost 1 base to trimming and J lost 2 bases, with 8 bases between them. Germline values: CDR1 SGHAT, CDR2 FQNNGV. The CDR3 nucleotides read TGTGCCAGCAGCTTAGTCCAGGGAAACTATGGCTACACCTTC. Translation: CASSLVQGNYGYTF.

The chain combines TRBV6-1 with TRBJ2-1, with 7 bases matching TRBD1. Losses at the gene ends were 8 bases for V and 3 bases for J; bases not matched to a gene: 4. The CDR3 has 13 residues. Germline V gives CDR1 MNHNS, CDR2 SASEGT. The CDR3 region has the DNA TGTGCCAGCCAGGACAGGAACTACAATGAGCAGTTCTTC. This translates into CASQDRNYNEQFF.

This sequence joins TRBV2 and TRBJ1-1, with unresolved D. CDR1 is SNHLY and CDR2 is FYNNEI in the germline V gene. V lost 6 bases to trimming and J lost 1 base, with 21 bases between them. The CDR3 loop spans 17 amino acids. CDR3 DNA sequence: TGTGCCAGCAGCGCCCCAGGTCGGGGATTTCGGAACACTGAAGCTTTCTTT. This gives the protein CASSAPGRGFRNTEAFF.

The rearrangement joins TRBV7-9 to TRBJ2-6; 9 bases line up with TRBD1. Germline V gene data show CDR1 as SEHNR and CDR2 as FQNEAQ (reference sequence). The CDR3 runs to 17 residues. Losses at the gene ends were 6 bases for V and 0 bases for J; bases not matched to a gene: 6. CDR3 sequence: CASRSGTGSSGANVLTF. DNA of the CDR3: TGTGCCAGCAGGTCCGGGACAGGGAGCTCTGGGGCCAACGTCCTGACTTTC.

The CDR3 loop is CASILWTSGSYYEQYF. CDR3 nucleotides: TGTGCCAGCATCCTATGGACTAGCGGGTCCTATTACGAGCAGTACTTC. The chain recombines TRBV2 with TRBJ2-7; 11 bases match TRBD2. The CDR3 covers 16 residues. V was clipped by 7 bases and J by 4 bases; unmatched bases: 12. The germline V gene has CDR1 SNHLY and CDR2 FYNNEI. The full variable domain, rest sourced from reference TRBV2 and TRBJ2-7, is EPEVTQTPSHQVTQMGQEVILRCVPISNHLYFYWYRQILGQKVEFLVSFYNNEISEKSEIFDDQFSVERPDGSNFTLKIRSTKLEDSAMYFCASILWTSGSYYEQYFGPGTRLTVT.

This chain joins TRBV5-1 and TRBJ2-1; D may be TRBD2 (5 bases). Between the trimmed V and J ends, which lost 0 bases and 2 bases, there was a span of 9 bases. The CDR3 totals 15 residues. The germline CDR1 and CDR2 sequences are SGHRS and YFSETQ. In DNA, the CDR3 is TGCGCCAGCAGCTTGGGGGGAGACACCTACAATGAGCAGTTCTTC. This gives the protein CASSLGGDTYNEQFF.

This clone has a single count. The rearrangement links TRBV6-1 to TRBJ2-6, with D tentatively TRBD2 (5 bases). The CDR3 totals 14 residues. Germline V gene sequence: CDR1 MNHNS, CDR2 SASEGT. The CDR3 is CSVGDHSGANVLTF. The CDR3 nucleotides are TGTTCCGTCGGGGATCACTCTGGGGCCAACGTCCTGACTTTC.

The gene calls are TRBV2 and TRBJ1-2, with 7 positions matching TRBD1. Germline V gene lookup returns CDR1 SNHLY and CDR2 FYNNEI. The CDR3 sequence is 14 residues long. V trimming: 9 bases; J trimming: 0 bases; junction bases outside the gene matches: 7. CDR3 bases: TGTGCCAGAGCTAAGGGACAGCCTAACTATGGCTACACCTTC. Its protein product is CARAKGQPNYGYTF.

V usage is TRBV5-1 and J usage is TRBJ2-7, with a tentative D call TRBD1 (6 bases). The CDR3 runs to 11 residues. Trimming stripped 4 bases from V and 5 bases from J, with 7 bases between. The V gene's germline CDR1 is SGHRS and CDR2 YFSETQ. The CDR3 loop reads CASSRDNEQYF. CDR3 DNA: TGCGCCAGCAGCCGGGACAACGAGCAGTACTTC.